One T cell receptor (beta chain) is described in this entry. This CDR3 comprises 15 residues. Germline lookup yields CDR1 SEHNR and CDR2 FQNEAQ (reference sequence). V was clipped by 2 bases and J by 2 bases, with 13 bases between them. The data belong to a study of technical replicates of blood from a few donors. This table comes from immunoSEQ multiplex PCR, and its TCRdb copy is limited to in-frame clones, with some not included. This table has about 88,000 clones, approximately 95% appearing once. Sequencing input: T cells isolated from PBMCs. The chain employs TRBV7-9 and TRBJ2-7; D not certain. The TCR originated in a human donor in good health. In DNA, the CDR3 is TGTGCCAGCAGCTTAAATGGCTCTCCCACCTACGAGCAGTACTTC. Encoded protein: CASSLNGSPTYEQYF.